This T cell receptor (beta chain) came from a study of blood T cell repertoires in COVID-19. At the level of the study: The origin of the acute and convalescent COVID-19 samples was the United States, Italy and Spain.

Germline lookup yields CDR1 MNHNS and CDR2 SASEGT. There are 16 residues in the CDR3. Trimming cost V 6 bases and J 2 bases; bases outside gene matches: 12. Repertoires were generated with immunoSEQ multiplex PCR, while TCRdb's copy carries only in-frame clones and drops some. The sample holds 350,000 to 400,000 clones, nearly 90% seen once. The gene calls are TRBV6-1 and TRBJ2-7; 8 bases line up with TRBD1. Sequenced sample: peripheral blood. The TCR originated in a man aged 18-30 years with active or convalescent COVID-19. The CDR3 protein is CASSELGQAHTYEQYF. Here the CDR3 DNA reads TGTGCCAGCAGCGAATTGGGACAGGCCCACACCTACGAGCAGTACTTC.